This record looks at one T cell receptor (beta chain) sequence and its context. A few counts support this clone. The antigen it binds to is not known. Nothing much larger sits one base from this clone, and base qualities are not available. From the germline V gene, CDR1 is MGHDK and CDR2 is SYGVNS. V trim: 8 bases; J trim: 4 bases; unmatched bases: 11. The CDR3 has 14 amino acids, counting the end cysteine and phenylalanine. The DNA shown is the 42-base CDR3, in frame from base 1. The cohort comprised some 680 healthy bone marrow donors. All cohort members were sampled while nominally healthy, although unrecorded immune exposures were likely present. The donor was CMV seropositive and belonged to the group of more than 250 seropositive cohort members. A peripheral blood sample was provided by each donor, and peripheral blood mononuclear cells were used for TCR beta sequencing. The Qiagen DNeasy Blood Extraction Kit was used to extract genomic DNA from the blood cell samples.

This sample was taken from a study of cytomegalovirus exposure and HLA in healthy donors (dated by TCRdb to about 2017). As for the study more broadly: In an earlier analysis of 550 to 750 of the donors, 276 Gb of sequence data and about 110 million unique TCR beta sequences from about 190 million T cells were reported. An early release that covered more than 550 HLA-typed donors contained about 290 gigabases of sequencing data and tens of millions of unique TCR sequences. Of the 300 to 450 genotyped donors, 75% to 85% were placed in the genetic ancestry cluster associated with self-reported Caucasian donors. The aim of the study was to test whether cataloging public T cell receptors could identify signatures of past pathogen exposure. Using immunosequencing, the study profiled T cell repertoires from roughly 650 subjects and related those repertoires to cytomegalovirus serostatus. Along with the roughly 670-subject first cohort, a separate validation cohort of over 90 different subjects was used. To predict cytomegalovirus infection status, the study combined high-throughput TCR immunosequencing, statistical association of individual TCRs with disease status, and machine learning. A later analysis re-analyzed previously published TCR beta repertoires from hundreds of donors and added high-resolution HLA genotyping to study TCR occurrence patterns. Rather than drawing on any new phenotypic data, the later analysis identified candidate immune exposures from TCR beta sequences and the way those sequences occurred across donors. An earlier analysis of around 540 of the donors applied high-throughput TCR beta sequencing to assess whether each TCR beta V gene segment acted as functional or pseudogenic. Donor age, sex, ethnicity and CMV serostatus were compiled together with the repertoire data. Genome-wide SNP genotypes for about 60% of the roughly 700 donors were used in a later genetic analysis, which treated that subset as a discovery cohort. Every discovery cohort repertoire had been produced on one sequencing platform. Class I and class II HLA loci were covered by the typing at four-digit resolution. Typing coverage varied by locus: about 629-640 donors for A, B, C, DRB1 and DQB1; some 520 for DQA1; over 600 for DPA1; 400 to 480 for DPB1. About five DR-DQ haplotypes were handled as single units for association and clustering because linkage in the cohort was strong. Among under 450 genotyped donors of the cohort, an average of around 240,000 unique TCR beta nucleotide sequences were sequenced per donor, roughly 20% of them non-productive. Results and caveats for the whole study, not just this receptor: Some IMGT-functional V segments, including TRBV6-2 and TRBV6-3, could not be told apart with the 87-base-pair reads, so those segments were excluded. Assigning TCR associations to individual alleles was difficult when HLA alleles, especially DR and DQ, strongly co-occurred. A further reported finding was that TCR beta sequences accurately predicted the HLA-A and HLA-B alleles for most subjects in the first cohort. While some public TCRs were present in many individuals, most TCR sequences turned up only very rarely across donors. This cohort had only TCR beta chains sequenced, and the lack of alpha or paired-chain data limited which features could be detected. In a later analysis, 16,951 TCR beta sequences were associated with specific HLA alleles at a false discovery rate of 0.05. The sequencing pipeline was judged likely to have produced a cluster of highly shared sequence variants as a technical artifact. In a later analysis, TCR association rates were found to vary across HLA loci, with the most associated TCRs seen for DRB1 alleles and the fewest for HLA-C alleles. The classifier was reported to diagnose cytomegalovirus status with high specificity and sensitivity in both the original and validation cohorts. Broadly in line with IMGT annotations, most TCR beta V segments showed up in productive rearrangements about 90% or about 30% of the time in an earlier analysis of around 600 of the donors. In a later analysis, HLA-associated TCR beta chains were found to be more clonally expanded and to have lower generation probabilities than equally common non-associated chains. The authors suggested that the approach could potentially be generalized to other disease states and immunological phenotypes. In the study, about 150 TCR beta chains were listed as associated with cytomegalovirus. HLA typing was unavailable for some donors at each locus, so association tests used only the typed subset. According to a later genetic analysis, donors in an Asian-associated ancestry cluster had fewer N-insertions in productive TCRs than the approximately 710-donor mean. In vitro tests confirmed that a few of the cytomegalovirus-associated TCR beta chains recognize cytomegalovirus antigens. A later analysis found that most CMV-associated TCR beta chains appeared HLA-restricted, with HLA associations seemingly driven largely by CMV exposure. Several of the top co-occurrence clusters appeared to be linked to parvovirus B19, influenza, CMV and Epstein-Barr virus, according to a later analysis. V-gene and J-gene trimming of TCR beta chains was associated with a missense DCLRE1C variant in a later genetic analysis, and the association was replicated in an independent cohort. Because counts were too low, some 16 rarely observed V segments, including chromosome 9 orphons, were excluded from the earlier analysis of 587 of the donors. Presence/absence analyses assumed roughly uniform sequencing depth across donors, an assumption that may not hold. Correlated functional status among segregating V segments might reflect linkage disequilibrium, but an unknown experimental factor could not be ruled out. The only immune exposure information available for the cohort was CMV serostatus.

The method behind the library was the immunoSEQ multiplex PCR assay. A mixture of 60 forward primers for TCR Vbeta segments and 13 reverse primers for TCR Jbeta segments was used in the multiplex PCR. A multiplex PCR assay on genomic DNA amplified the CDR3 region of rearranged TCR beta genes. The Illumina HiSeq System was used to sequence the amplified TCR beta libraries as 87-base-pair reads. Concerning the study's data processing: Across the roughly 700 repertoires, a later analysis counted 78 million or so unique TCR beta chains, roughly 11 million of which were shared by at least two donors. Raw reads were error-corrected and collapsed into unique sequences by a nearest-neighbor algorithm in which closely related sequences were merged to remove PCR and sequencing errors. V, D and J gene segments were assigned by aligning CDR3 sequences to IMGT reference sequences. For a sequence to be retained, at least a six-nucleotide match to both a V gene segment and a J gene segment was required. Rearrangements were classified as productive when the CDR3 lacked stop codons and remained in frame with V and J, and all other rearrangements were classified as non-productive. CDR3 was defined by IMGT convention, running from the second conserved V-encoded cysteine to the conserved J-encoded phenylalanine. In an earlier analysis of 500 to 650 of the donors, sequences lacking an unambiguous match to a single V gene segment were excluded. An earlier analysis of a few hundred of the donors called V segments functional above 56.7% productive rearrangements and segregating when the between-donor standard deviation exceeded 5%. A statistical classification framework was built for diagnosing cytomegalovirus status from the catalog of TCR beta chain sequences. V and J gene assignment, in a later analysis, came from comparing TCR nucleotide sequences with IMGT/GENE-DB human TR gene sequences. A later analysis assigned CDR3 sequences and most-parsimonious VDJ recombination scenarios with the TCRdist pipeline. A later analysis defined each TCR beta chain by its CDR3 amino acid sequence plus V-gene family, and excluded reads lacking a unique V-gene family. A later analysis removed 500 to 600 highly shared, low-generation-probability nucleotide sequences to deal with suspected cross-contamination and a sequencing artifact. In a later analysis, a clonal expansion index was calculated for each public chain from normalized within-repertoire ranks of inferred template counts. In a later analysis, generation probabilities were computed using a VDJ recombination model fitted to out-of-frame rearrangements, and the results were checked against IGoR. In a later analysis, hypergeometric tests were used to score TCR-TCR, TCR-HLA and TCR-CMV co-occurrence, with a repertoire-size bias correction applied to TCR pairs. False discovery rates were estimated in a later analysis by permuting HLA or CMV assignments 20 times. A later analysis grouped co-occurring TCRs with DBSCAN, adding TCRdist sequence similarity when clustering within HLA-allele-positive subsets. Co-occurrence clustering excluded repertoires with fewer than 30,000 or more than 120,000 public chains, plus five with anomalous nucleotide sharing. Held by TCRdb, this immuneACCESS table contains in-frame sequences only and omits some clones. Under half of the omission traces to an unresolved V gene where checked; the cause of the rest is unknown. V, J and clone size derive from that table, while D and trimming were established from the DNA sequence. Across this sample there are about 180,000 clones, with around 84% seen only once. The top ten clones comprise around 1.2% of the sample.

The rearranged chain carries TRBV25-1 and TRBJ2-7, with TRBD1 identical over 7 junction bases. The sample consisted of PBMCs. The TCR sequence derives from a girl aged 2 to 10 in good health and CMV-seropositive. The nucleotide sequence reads TGTGCCAGCTCTCGACAGGGTGAGTCTTACGAGCAGTACTTC. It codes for CASSRQGESYEQYF.